This TCR beta chain appears in the sequencing data of a study of T cell changes during pregnancy in multiple sclerosis. Here immunoSEQ multiplex PCR was the method, and the copy in TCRdb shows in-frame clones only, minus some. Of tens of thousands of clones listed, about 89% were seen once; the top ten hold about 0.51%. V gave up 1 base and J gave up 3 bases; unmatched junction bases: 4. The CDR3 loop spans 16 amino acids. Germline V gene data show CDR1 as SGHTA and CDR2 as FQGTGA. This TCR was sampled from a female donor with multiple sclerosis, enrolled in a pregnancy study. The specimen comprised CD4+ T cells from peripheral blood mononuclear cells, sampled in the first trimester of pregnancy. The rearrangement joins TRBV7-3 to TRBJ2-1; 9 bases are shared with TRBD2. CDR3 amino acids: CASSLNPAGGYNEQFF. In nucleotides, the CDR3 is TGTGCCAGCAGCTTAAACCCAGCGGGGGGCTACAATGAGCAGTTCTTC.